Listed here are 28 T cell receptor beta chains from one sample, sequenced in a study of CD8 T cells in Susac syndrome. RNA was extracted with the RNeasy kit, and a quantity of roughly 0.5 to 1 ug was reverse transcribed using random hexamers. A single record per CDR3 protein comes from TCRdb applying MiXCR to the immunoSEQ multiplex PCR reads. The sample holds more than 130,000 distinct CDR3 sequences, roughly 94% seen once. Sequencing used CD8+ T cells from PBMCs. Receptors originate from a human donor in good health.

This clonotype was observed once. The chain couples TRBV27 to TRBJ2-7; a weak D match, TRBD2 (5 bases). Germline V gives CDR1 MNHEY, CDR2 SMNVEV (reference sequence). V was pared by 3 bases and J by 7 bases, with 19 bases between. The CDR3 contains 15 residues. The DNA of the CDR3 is TGTGCCAGCAGTTTTAGCGCAGAGGATTATGGAGAGCAGTACTTC. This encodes CASSFSAEDYGEQYF.

CDR3 protein: CASRTQGLTVEQYF. The CDR3 DNA reads as TGTGCCAGCAGGACACAGGGGTTGACGGTCGAGCAGTACTTC. V usage is TRBV13 and J usage is TRBJ2-7; TRBD1 agrees at 7 bases. The CDR3 is 14 residues long. The germline CDR1 and CDR2 sequences are PRHDT and FYEKMQ (reference sequence). The ends lost 6 bases at V and 6 bases at J; junction bases unmatched: 11.

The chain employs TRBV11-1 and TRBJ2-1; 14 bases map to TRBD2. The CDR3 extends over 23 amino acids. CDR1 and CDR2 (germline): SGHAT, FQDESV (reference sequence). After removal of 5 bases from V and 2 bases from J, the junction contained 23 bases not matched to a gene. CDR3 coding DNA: TGTGCCAGCAGCCCTCGGGGAGGACCAACCGGGACTAGCGGGAGAGGGACCTACAATGAGCAGTTCTTC. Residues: CASSPRGGPTGTSGRGTYNEQFF.

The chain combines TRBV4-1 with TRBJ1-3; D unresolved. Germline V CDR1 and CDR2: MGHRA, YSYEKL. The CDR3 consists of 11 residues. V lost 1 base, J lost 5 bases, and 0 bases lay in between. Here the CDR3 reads CASSQGNTIYF. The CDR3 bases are TGCGCCAGCAGCCAAGGAAACACCATATATTTT.

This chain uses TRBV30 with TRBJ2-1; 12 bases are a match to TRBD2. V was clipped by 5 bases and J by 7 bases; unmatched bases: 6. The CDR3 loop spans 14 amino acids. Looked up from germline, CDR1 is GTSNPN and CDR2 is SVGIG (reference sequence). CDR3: CAWSLAGGYNEQFF. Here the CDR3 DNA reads TGTGCCTGGTCGCTAGCGGGAGGGTATAATGAGCAGTTCTTC.

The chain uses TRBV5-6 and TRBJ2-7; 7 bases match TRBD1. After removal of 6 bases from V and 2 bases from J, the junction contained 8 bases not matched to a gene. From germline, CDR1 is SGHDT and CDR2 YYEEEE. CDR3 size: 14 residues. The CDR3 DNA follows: TGTGCCAGCACCTCTGGGACAGAGACCTACGAGCAGTACTTC. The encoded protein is CASTSGTETYEQYF.

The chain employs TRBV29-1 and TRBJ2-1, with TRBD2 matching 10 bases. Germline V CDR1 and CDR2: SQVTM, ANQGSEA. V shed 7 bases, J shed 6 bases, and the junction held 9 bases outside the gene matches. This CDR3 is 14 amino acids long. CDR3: CSEGLAGVGNEQFF. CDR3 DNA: TGCAGCGAGGGGCTAGCGGGAGTAGGCAATGAGCAGTTCTTC.

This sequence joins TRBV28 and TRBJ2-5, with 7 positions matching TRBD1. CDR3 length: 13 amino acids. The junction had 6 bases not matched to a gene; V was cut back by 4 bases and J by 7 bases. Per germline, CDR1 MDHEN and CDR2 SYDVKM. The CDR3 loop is CASSYRGLRTQYF. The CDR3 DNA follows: TGTGCCAGCAGTTACAGGGGTTTGCGGACCCAGTACTTC. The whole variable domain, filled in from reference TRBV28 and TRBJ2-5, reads DVKVTQSSRYLVKRTGEKVFLECVQDMDHENMFWYRQDPGLGLRLIYFSYDVKMKEKGDIPEGYSVSREKKERFSLILESASTNQTSMYLCASSYRGLRTQYFGPGTRLLVL.

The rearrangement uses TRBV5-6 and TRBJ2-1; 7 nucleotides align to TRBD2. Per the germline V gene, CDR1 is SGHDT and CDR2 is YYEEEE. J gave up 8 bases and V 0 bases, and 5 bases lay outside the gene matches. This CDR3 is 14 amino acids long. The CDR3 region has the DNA TGTGCCAGCAGCTTGGAGGGAGGGCCTTATGAGCAGTTCTTC. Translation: CASSLEGGPYEQFF.

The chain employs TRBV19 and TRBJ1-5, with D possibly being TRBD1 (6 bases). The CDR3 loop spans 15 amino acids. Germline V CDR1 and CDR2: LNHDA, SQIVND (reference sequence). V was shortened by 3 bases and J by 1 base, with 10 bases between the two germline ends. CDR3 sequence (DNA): TGTGCCAGTAGTATGCGGGGGGCGAGCAATCAGCCCCAGCATTTT. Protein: CASSMRGASNQPQHF.

The CDR3 region has the DNA TGTGCCAGCAGCTTCCCCTATGGGTCAGATACGCAGTATTTT. The encoded protein is CASSFPYGSDTQYF. The chain combines TRBV7-9 with TRBJ2-3; D gene uncertain. The CDR3 extends over 14 amino acids. Looked up from germline, CDR1 is SEHNR and CDR2 is FQNEAQ (reference sequence). V dropped 3 bases and J dropped 4 bases, with 11 bases sitting between them.

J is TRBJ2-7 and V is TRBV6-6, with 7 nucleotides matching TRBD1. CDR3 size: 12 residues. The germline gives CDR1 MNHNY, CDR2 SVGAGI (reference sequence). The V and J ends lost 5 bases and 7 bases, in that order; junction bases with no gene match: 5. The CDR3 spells CASSSRGLEQYF. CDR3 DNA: TGTGCCAGCAGTAGTAGGGGGCTTGAGCAGTACTTC.

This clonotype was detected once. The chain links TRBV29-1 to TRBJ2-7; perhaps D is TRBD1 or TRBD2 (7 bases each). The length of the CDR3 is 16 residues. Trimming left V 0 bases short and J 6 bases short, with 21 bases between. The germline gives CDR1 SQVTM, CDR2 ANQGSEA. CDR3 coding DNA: TGCAGCGTTGAAGATAAAAGCGGGACAGCCAGTTCCGAGCAGTACTTC. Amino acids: CSVEDKSGTASSEQYF.

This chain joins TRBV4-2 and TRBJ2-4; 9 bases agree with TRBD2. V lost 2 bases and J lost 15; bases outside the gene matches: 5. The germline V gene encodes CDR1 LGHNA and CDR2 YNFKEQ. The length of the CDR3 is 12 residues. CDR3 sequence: CASSQLAGHPYF. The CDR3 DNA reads TGTGCCAGCAGCCAACTAGCGGGACATCCGTACTTC.

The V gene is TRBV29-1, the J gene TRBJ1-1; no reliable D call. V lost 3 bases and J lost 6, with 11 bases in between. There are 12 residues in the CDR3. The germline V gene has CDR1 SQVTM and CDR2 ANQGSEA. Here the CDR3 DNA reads TGCAGCGTTGACGGGAAAGGCCCTGAAGCTTTCTTT. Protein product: CSVDGKGPEAFF.

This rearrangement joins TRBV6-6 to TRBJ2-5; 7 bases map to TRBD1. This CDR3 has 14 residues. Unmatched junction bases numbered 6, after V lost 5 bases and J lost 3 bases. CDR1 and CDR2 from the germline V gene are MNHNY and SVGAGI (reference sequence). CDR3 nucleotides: TGTGCCAGCAGTCCCACACAGGGGAAAGAGACCCAGTACTTC. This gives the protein CASSPTQGKETQYF.

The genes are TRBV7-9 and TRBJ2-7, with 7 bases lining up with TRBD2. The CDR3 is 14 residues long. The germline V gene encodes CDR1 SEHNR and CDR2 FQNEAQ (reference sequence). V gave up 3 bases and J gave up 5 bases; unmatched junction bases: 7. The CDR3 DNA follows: TGTGCCAGCAGCTTTAGCGGGCAGTGGGACGAGCAGTACTTC. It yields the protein CASSFSGQWDEQYF.

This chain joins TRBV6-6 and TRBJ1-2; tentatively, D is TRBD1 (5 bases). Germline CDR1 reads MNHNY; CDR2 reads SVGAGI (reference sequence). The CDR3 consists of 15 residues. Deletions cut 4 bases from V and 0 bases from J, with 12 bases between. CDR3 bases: TGTGCCAGCAGTTCGGGACGATTAGCTAACTATGGCTACACCTTC. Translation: CASSSGRLANYGYTF.

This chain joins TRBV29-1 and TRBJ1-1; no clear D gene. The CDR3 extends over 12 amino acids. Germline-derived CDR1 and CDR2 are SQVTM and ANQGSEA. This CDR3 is CSPHSMNTEAFF. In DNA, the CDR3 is TGCTCTCCACATTCGATGAACACTGAAGCTTTCTTT.

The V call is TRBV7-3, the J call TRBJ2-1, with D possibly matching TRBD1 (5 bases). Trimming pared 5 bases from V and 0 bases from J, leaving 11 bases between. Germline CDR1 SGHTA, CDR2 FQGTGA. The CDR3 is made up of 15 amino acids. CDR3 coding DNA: TGTGCCAGCAGCCCACAGGTTATCTCCTACAATGAGCAGTTCTTC. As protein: CASSPQVISYNEQFF.

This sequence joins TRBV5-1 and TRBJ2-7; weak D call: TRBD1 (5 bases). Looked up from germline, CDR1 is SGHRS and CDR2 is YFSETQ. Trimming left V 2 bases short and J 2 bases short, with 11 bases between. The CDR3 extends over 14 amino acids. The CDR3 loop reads CASSFEGAPYEQYF. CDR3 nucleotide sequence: TGCGCCAGCAGCTTTGAAGGGGCCCCCTACGAGCAGTACTTC.

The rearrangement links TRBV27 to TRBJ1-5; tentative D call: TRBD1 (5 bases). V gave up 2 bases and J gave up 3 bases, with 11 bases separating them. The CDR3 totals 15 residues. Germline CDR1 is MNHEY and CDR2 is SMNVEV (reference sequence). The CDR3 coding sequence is TGTGCCAGCAGTTTAAATTCAGGGTTCAATCAGCCCCAGCATTTT. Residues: CASSLNSGFNQPQHF.

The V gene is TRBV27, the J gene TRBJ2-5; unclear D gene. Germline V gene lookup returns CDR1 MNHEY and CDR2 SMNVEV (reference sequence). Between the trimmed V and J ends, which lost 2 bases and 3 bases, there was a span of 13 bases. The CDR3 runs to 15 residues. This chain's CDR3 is CASSLRRGREETQYF. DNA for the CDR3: TGTGCCAGCAGTTTAAGGCGAGGACGGGAAGAGACCCAGTACTTC.

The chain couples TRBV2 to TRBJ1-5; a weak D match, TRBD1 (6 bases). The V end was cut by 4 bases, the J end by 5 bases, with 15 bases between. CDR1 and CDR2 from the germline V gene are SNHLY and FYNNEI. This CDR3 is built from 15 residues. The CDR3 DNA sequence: TGTGCCAGCAGTGGGACGTCAAGGGGGGATCAGCCCCAGCATTTT. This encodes CASSGTSRGDQPQHF.

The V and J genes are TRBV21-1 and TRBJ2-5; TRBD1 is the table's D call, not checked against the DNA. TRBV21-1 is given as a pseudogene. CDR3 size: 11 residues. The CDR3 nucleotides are TGCCACCCCCCGGGGGCGAAGACCCAGTACTTC. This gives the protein CHPPGAKTQYF.

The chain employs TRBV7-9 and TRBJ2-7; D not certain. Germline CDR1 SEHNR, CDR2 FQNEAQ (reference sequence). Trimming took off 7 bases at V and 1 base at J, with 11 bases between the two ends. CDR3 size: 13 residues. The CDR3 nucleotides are TGTGCCAGCACCGATACGGGTTCCTACGAGCAGTACTTC. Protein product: CASTDTGSYEQYF.

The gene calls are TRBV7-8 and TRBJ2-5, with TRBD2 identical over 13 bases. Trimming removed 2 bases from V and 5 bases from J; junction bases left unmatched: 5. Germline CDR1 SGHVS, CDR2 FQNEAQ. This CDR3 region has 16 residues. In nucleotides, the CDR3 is TGTGCCAGCAGCTTAAGGCCGGGACTAGCGGGGGAGACCCAGTACTTC. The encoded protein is CASSLRPGLAGETQYF.

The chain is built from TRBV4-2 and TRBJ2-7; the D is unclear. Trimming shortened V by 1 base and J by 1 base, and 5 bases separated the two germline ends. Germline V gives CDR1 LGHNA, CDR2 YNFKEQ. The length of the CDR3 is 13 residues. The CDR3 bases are TGTGCCAGCAGCCAAGCGAGTTCCTACGAGCAGTACTTC. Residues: CASSQASSYEQYF.